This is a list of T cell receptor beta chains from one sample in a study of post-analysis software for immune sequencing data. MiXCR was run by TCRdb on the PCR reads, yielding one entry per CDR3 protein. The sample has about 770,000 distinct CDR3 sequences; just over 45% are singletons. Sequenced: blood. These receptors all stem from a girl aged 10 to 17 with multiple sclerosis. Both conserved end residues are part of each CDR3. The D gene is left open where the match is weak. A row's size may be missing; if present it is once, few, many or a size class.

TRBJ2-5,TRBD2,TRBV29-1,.,TGCAGCGCCAGAATTCCGGGACTAGCGGTCCAAGAGACCCAGTACTTC,CSARIPGLAVQETQYF
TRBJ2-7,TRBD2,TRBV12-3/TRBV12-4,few,TGTGCCAGCAGCACCACTAGCGCCCTGTCCTACGAGCAGTACTTC,CASSTTSALSYEQYF
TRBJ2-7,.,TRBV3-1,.,TGTGCCAGCAGCCTCACCGGGACCCCCTACGAGCAGTACTTC,CASSLTGTPYEQYF
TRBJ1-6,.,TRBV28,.,TGTGCCAGCAGCCGAGGAACCTATAATTCACCCCTCCACTTT,CASSRGTYNSPLHF
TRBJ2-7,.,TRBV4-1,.,TGCGCCAGCAGCCACCTGGGTGCTCCTACCTACGAGCAGTACTTC,CASSHLGAPTYEQYF
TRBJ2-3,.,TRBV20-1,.,TGCAGTGCCCCATCGGCTAGGGGTAGCGATACGCAGTATTTT,CSAPSARGSDTQYF
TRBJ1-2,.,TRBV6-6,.,TGTGCCAGTCTCTTGGACTATGGCTACACCTTC,CASLLDYGYTF
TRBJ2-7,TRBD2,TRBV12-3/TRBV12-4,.,TGTGCCAGCAGTTTAGACGGGAGGGCCGCGGGCGAGCAGTACTTC,CASSLDGRAAGEQYF
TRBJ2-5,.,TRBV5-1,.,TGCGCCAGCAGCTCCCCCGGGGGGCCCCAAGAGACCCAGTACTTC,CASSSPGGPQETQYF
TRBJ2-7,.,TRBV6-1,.,TGTGCCAGCTCCAATAGTGTAGCGGCAGGAACCTACGAGCAGTACTTC,CASSNSVAAGTYEQYF
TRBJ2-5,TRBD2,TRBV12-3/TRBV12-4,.,TGTGCCAGCAGTTTGGGACCGGGACTAGATTACGAGACCCAGTACTTC,CASSLGPGLDYETQYF
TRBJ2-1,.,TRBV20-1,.,TGCAGTGCTAGAGATCTGGCGGGGAGGTCCGATGAGCAGTTCTTC,CSARDLAGRSDEQFF
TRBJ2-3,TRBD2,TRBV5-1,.,TGCGCCAGCAGCGGAACCACTAGCGGGAGAAGTTCAGATACGCAGTATTTT,CASSGTTSGRSSDTQYF
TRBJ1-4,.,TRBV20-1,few,TGCAGTGCTAGGACCGGGAGCAAGAGTGAAAAACTGTTTTTT,CSARTGSKSEKLFF
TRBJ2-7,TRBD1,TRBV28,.,TGTGCCAGCAGCTCCTTTGAGGCAGGGGGCCTTTTCTACGAGCAGTACTTC,CASSSFEAGGLFYEQYF
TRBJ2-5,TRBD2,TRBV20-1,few,TGCAGTGCCAGACTAGCGCTCCAAGAGACCCAGTACTTC,CSARLALQETQYF
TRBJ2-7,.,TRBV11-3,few,TGTGCCAGCAGCTTCCTCCTCTCCTACGAGCAGTACTTC,CASSFLLSYEQYF
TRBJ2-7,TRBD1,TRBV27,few,TGTGCCAGCAGTCCGGGACAGCACCTCTACGAGCAGTACTTC,CASSPGQHLYEQYF
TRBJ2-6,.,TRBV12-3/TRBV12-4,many,TGTGCCAGCACCTCCGAGGCTGGGGCCAACGTCCTGACTTTC,CASTSEAGANVLTF
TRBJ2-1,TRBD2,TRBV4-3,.,TGCGCCAGCAGCCAAGTACAACCGGGACTAGCGGGAGTGAATGAGCAGTTCTTC,CASSQVQPGLAGVNEQFF
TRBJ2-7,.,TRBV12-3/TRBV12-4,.,TGTGCCAGCAGTCTAGGATTTTCCTCCGAGCAGTACTTC,CASSLGFSSEQYF
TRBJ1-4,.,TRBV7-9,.,TGTGCCAGCAGCTTAAGGTCCAACTGGAGGACTAATGAAAAACTGTTTTTT,CASSLRSNWRTNEKLFF
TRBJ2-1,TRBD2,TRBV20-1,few,TGCAGTGCTCCCGAACTAGCGGGAGTCAATGAGCAGTTCTTC,CSAPELAGVNEQFF
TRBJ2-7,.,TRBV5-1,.,TGCGCCAGCAGCTTGGACCTCACGGCGGGGCCGACCTACGAGCAGTACTTC,CASSLDLTAGPTYEQYF
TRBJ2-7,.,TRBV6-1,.,TGTGCCAGCGGGGGCGACCCCTTAGGCTCCTACGAGCAGTACTTC,CASGGDPLGSYEQYF
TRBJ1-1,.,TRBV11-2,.,TGTGCCAGCAGCACGCGGACAGAGATTGGGACTGAAGCTTTCTTT,CASSTRTEIGTEAFF
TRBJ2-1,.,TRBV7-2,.,TGTGCCAGCAGCTTAGCCCCCGGGAGTTACAATGAGCAGTTCTTC,CASSLAPGSYNEQFF
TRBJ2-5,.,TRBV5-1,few,TGCGCCAGCAGAGAGGACCCGAACCAAGAGACCCAGTACTTC,CASREDPNQETQYF
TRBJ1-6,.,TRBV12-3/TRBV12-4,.,TGTGCCAGCAGTTTGGCAGGCTCTCATCCCCTCCACTTT,CASSLAGSHPLHF
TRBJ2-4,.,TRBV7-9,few,TGTGCCAGCAGCCCCGGAGGGGTCATTCAGTACTTC,CASSPGGVIQYF
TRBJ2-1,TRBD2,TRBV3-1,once,TGTGCCAGCAGTCCCCTAGCGGGAGTAAGGAATGAGCAGTTCTTC,CASSPLAGVRNEQFF
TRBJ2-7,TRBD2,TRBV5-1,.,TGCGCCAGCAGCTCGTCACTAGCGGGAGGGCGGAATGAGCAGTACTTC,CASSSSLAGGRNEQYF
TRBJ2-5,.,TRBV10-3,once,TGTGCCATCAAGTACCAAGAGACCCAGTACTTC,CAIKYQETQYF
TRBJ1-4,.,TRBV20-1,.,TGCAGTGCTCAAAGCGTGGGGTATAATGAAAAACTGTTTTTT,CSAQSVGYNEKLFF
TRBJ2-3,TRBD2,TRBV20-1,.,TGCAGTGCTAGAGACGGGAAGAGGGGAACTAGCGGCTTAGATACGCAGTATTTT,CSARDGKRGTSGLDTQYF
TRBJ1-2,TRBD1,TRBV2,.,TGTGCCAGCCGGGACAGCCGGCATGGGGGCTACACCTTC,CASRDSRHGGYTF
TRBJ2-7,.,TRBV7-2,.,TGTGCCAGCAGCGTAGAGGCGACAAGACCCGAGCAGTACTTC,CASSVEATRPEQYF
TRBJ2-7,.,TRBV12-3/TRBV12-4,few,TGTGCCAGCAGTCCGAGGGGGGCGGCTAAACGTTACGAGCAGTACTTC,CASSPRGAAKRYEQYF
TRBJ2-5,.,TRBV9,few,TGTGCCAGCAGCGCCGGGACTTCATCTGGAGAGACCCAGTACTTC,CASSAGTSSGETQYF
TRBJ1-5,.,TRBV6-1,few,TGTGCCAGCAGACCCGGGTCTCCCGGGAACAGCAATCAGCCCCAGCATTTT,CASRPGSPGNSNQPQHF
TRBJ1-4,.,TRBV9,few,TGTGCCAGCAGCAGGGGCCCGGCATCAACTAATGAAAAACTGTTTTTT,CASSRGPASTNEKLFF
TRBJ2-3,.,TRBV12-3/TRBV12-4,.,TGTGCCAGCAGTCCCCGCCCAGCGGCGAGCACAGATACGCAGTATTTT,CASSPRPAASTDTQYF
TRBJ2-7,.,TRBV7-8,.,TGTGCCAGCAGCTTAGTAAGGGGATCAGGCGAGCAGTACTTC,CASSLVRGSGEQYF
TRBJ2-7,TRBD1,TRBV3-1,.,TGTGCCAGCAGCCAAGAGACAGGGGCCCCCTACGAGCAGTACTTC,CASSQETGAPYEQYF
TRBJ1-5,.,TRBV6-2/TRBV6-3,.,TGTGCCAGCAGTTACGACAGACATAGCAATCAGCCCCAGCATTTT,CASSYDRHSNQPQHF
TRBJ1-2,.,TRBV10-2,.,TGCGCCAGCCGTGGCGCCGGCGCAGGGGGCTACACCTTC,CASRGAGAGGYTF